These 11 T cell receptor beta chains originate from one sample sequenced in a study of T cells in Graves' hyperthyroidism and ophthalmopathy. TCR beta CDR3 regions were amplified from RNA transcripts. The TCR CDR3 first-round RT-PCR relied on the HTBI primer set. TCRdb independently ran MiXCR on the multiplex PCR reads; one entry per CDR3 protein. The data show about 560,000 distinct CDR3 sequences, 15% to 18% seen once. The sample consisted of blood. Receptors originate from a woman aged 25 to 39 with Graves' hyperthyroidism.

This clonotype was counted ten times or more. V usage is TRBV29-1 and J usage is TRBJ1-2; a weak D match, TRBD1 (6 bases). The CDR3 totals 15 residues. V lost 6 bases and J 3 bases, leaving 20 bases between the germline ends. In germline, CDR1 is SQVTM, CDR2 ANQGSEA. CDR3 region: CSVVKGTPLDYGYTF. The CDR3 region has the DNA TGCAGCGTCGTCAAAGGGACACCGCTGGACTATGGCTACACCTTC.

V is TRBV20-1 and J is TRBJ2-1; 8 bases map to TRBD2. The J call is doubtful: the DNA matches TRBJ2-7 better. The V gene's germline CDR1 is DFQATT and CDR2 SNEGSKA (reference sequence). The CDR3 covers 15 residues. DNA of the CDR3: TGCAGTGCTAGAGATCTGGGACTAGACCTCAATGAGCAGTACTTC. Translating it yields CSARDLGLDLNEQYF.

This clonotype was seen ten or more times. This rearrangement joins TRBV7-2 to TRBJ2-7, with TRBD2 matching 7 bases. This CDR3 contains 13 residues. Trimming cost V 5 bases and J 4 bases; bases outside gene matches: 5. Germline V lookup: CDR1 SGHTA, CDR2 FQGNSA. The CDR3 DNA follows: TGTGCCAGCAGCGGGAGTAGCGGGTACGAGCAGTACTTC. Protein product: CASSGSSGYEQYF.

This clonotype was observed at least ten times. This rearrangement joins TRBV6-2 or TRBV6-3 to TRBJ2-1; D is ambiguous. The CDR3 has 15 amino acids. The ends were cut back, 5 bases at V and 3 bases at J, with 14 bases in the middle. Germline lookup yields CDR1 MNHEY and CDR2 SVGEGT. Written as DNA, the CDR3 is TGTGCCAGCAGTACCGACTTGACGGGCTACAATGAGCAGTTCTTC. It encodes CASSTDLTGYNEQFF.

With regard to this clonotype: A much larger clone lies a single base off, so this may be a read error. The chain combines TRBV28 with TRBJ2-3; D unresolved. Germline V gene data show CDR1 as MDHEN and CDR2 as SYDVKM. The CDR3 contains 17 residues. Trimming left V 2 bases short and J 0 bases short, with 15 bases between. The CDR3 loop is CASSLRPFVKSTDTQYF. The CDR3 coding sequence is TGTGCCAGCAGTTTAAGGCCATTCGTAAAAAGCACAGATACGCAGTATTTT.

This clonotype was picked up many times. This chain joins TRBV2 and TRBJ2-1; possible D gene TRBD2, 6 bases. This CDR3 is 15 amino acids long. Germline loops: CDR1 SNHLY, CDR2 FYNNEI. V dropped 3 bases and J dropped 6 bases, with 15 bases sitting between them. DNA for the CDR3: TGTGCCAGCAGTGATCTCCGGGAGAGGGTCAATGAGCAGTTCTTC. As protein: CASSDLRERVNEQFF.

The rearrangement uses TRBV6-9 and TRBJ1-5; TRBD1 agrees at 9 bases. Per germline, CDR1 MNHGY and CDR2 SVAAGI. Germline trimming cut 3 bases from V and 6 bases from J; bases unmatched to any gene: 9. The CDR3 extends over 16 amino acids. CDR3 bases: TGTGCCAGCAGTTACAGGACAGGGGTGATTAGTCAGCCCCAGCATTTT. Its protein product is CASSYRTGVISQPQHF.

This clonotype has more than one count but fewer than ten. This chain links TRBV24-1 with TRBJ2-3, with TRBD2 as a possible D gene (5 bases). The germline V and J ends were trimmed by 7 bases and 5 bases, with 15 bases remaining between them. CDR3 size: 14 residues. Germline CDR1 is KGHDR and CDR2 is SFDVKD. The CDR3 DNA follows: TGTGCCACCAGAGGCAACAGCGGAGGAGATACGCAGTATTTT. This translates into CATRGNSGGDTQYF.

V gene TRBV6-1 combines with J gene TRBJ1-1; TRBD1 matches 7 bases. Germline V gives CDR1 MNHNS, CDR2 SASEGT. Trimming took 6 bases from V and 1 from J; bases not matched to a gene: 5. The CDR3 is 14 residues long. DNA of the CDR3: TGTGCCAGCAGGCCACAGGGGCCGAACACTGAAGCTTTCTTT. It encodes CASRPQGPNTEAFF.

This clonotype was recorded at least ten times. The CDR3 reads CASSTEQGLYNEQFF. In DNA, the CDR3 is TGTGCCAGCAGTACGGAACAGGGGCTATACAATGAGCAGTTCTTC. The V call is TRBV6-1, the J call TRBJ2-1, with TRBD1 matching 7 bases. V shed 5 bases and J 4 bases; nucleotides not matched to a gene: 8. Germline V gives CDR1 MNHNS, CDR2 SASEGT. This CDR3 has 15 amino acids.

The V call is TRBV6-2 or TRBV6-3, the J call TRBJ2-1; 10 nucleotides align to TRBD2. Losses at the gene ends were 5 bases for V and 6 bases for J; bases not matched to a gene: 7. The CDR3 loop spans 15 amino acids. Germline V CDR1 and CDR2: MNHEY, SVGEGT. Written as DNA, the CDR3 is TGTGCCAGCAGTCTTCTAGCGGGAGTCCCCAATGAGCAGTTCTTC. It yields the protein CASSLLAGVPNEQFF.